This T cell receptor beta chain was sequenced in a study of follicular helper T cells after annual influenza vaccination. Remarks on this clone: Its specificity is unknown.

V lost 2 bases to trimming and J lost 2 bases, with 7 bases between them. This CDR3 contains 15 residues. Germline V lookup: CDR1 MDHEN, CDR2 SYDVKM. Time point defined: 2015-2016 season, pre-vaccination. TCRB was sequenced at Survey level resolution. TCRdb keeps only in-frame clones here, not all; method: immunoSEQ multiplex PCR. The sample carries about 14,000 clones, about four fifths recorded once. Study observations and caveats: Most later recoveries of Day 7 ICOS+CD38+ clones were ICOS-CD38- cTfh. Undersampling of larger non-cTfh compartments could not be excluded.

Sequencing used CXCR5- memory CD4+ T cells sorted from blood, obtained on the day of influenza vaccination. The sequence was obtained from an adult who received the influenza vaccine. The chain is built from TRBV28 and TRBJ1-6; unclear D gene. CDR3 sequence (DNA): TGTGCCAGCAGTTTAGGGGTCACCTATAATTCACCCCTCCACTTT. Its protein is CASSLGVTYNSPLHF.